The TCR beta chain described here comes from a study of shared clonotypes between healthy human individuals. CDR1 and CDR2 (germline): MNHNS, SASEGT. Trimming cost V 4 bases and J 7 bases, with 8 bases left between them. The CDR3 consists of 12 residues. Each replicate PCR on the sorted subsets used 200 to 250 ng DNA (about 30,000 T cell genomes). Assay: immunoSEQ multiplex PCR; the TCRdb copy retains only in-frame clones and omits some. Altogether a few million clones are present, roughly nine tenths being singletons, with the ten largest covering over 0.12%. In the case of this clone: Its antigen is not identified.

Overall study findings and caveats: Clonotypes which were not shared had lower generation probabilities than clonotypes that all four donors shared. On the whole, naive subsets had larger estimated richness than memory subsets had.

This clonotype was sampled from a man aged 18 to 30 in good health. V usage is TRBV6-1 and J usage is TRBJ2-1; D remains unclear. Sequencing used naive CD4+ T cells sorted from blood. Subset specified: CD45RA+ positively selected. Here the CDR3 reads CASSALKNEQFF. CDR3 nucleotides: TGTGCCAGCAGTGCCCTAAAAAATGAGCAGTTCTTC.